These 15 T cell receptor beta chains share one sample of origin, sequenced in a study of shared clonotypes between healthy human individuals (dated by TCRdb to the early 2020s). Receptors were amplified or captured by the immunoSEQ multiplex PCR assay. Imported from immuneACCESS, the table was reduced by TCRdb to in-frame sequences with V and J called. These copies leave out some clones; in studies compared against another copy, an unresolved V gene accounts for under half, and the cause of the remainder is not known. Counted in this sample were about 2.2 million clones; just over 90% of them appeared once. The leading ten clones occupy roughly 1.7% of the sample. For the CD8 naive samples, CD45RO-negative cells were positively selected for CCR7, yielding a CD45RA+CCR7+ population from which TemRA cells were excluded. The source material was naive CD8+ T cells from PBMCs. According to the study, the label for this sample's cell subset or site signals: CD45RA+CCR7+. The receptor set was obtained from a man younger than 35 in good health. Some clones in this sample may be carry-over from other donors' samples.

The chain joins TRBV2 to TRBJ2-7, with a possible D match to TRBD1 (6 bases). Looked up from germline, CDR1 is SNHLY and CDR2 is FYNNEI. V lost 9 bases and J lost 2, with 17 bases in between. CDR3 length: 14 residues. CDR3 loop: CARPSGQTTYEQYF. The DNA for the CDR3 is TGTGCCAGACCCTCGGGACAAACGACCTACGAGCAGTACTTC.

The chain recombines TRBV27 with TRBJ2-7; D unclear. Germline V gene sequence: CDR1 MNHEY, CDR2 SMNVEV (reference sequence). The CDR3 sequence is 15 residues long. V lost 5 bases and J lost 4, with 18 bases in between. The CDR3 spells CASSTLNSALYEQYF. The CDR3 DNA reads TGTGCCAGCAGTACCCTAAACTCCGCTCTATACGAGCAGTACTTC.

This chain's CDR3 is CAWSGGAGANVLTF. CDR3 nucleotide sequence: TGTGCCTGGAGTGGCGGGGCTGGGGCCAACGTCCTGACTTTC. V is TRBV30 and J is TRBJ2-6; tentatively, D is TRBD2 (6 bases). V was cut by 1 base and J by 2 bases, with 6 bases left in between. The CDR3 runs 14 residues. Germline CDR1 reads GTSNPN; CDR2 reads SVGIG (reference sequence).

CDR3: CASSEAGGGYTF. Written as DNA, the CDR3 is TGTGCCAGCAGCGAGGCGGGAGGCGGCTACACCTTC. The chain has TRBV9 and TRBJ1-2, with D unresolved. Trimming took off 3 bases at V and 8 bases at J, with 11 bases between the two ends. The CDR3 contains 12 residues. The germline V gene encodes CDR1 SGDLS and CDR2 YYNGEE.

The chain is built from TRBV10-3 and TRBJ2-3; 7 bases fit TRBD2. Per germline, CDR1 ENHRY and CDR2 SYGVKD. This CDR3 contains 15 residues. Trimming removed 5 bases from V and 5 bases from J; junction bases left unmatched: 10. This CDR3 is CAISQTSIFGDTQYF. The CDR3 coding sequence is TGTGCCATCAGTCAGACTAGCATCTTTGGAGATACGCAGTATTTT.

The chain carries TRBV7-9 and TRBJ1-2, with a tentative D call TRBD1 (6 bases). V was cut by 4 bases and J by 3 bases, with 9 bases left in between. The CDR3 extends over 13 amino acids. Germline-derived CDR1 and CDR2 are SEHNR and FQNEAQ (reference sequence). This CDR3 is CASSSRTDYGYTF. In nucleotides, the CDR3 is TGTGCCAGCAGCTCCCGGACAGACTATGGCTACACCTTC.

The chain recombines TRBV19 with TRBJ2-4; D remains ambiguous. Germline CDR1 is LNHDA and CDR2 is SQIVND (reference sequence). The CDR3 extends over 11 amino acids. Trimming removed 10 bases from V and 5 bases from J, with 9 bases in between. CDR3 sequence: CATGWENIQYF. The CDR3 DNA follows: TGTGCCACCGGGTGGGAAAACATTCAGTACTTC.

The J gene is TRBJ2-7, the V gene TRBV4-3; 8 bases fit TRBD2. From germline, CDR1 is LGHNA and CDR2 YSLEER. The CDR3 has 16 residues. V dropped 0 bases and J dropped 2; count of bases not matched to a gene: 6. CDR3 in amino acids: CASSQDGGTSTYEQYF. CDR3 in DNA: TGCGCCAGCAGCCAAGATGGGGGGACTAGTACCTACGAGCAGTACTTC.

Concerning this clone itself: Other nucleotide sequences in the sample specify the same CDR3. V usage is TRBV7-2 and J usage is TRBJ1-1, with D perhaps matching TRBD1 (6 bases). With 0 bases removed from V and 5 bases from J, the gap between germline ends came to 10 bases. Germline CDR1 reads SGHTA; CDR2 reads FQGNSA. The CDR3 has 14 amino acids. The CDR3 loop is CASSLAGTGTEAFF. The CDR3 nucleotides are TGTGCCAGCAGCTTAGCCGGTACAGGGACTGAAGCTTTCTTT. Combining the CDR3 with reference TRBV7-2 and TRBJ1-1 gives the whole variable domain GAGVSQSPSNKVTEKGKDVELRCDPISGHTALYWYRQSLGQGLEFLIYFQGNSAPDKSGLPSDRFSAERTGGSVSTLTIQRTQQEDSAVYLCASSLAGTGTEAFFGQGTRLTVV.

The chain has TRBV27 and TRBJ2-1, with 12 bases aligning to TRBD2. Germline loops: CDR1 MNHEY, CDR2 SMNVEV (reference sequence). V was pared by 6 bases and J by 6 bases, with 3 bases of the junction left unmatched. CDR3 size: 14 residues. The CDR3 spells CASRTSGSPNEQFF. The CDR3 bases are TGTGCCAGCAGGACTAGCGGGAGCCCCAATGAGCAGTTCTTC.

This chain links TRBV28 with TRBJ1-1; D is perhaps TRBD1 (6 bases). V was pared by 5 bases and J by 6 bases, with 13 bases between. This CDR3 spans 13 amino acids. Germline V lookup: CDR1 MDHEN, CDR2 SYDVKM. This CDR3 reads CASSPDRISEAFF. In nucleotides, the CDR3 is TGTGCCAGCAGTCCAGACAGGATCTCTGAAGCTTTCTTT.

The chain is built from TRBV27 and TRBJ1-2; TRBD1 might be the D (5 bases). The CDR3 extends over 18 amino acids. Germline lookup yields CDR1 MNHEY and CDR2 SMNVEV (reference sequence). V was pared by 2 bases and J by 4 bases, with 23 bases between. The CDR3 loop reads CASSLRGGWQPRGYGYTF. The CDR3 bases are TGTGCCAGCAGTTTAAGGGGTGGCTGGCAGCCTCGAGGCTATGGCTACACCTTC.

The chain is built from TRBV7-8 and TRBJ2-7; D unclear. V lost 2 bases and J lost 3, with 11 bases in between. This CDR3 spans 14 amino acids. The V gene's germline CDR1 is SGHVS and CDR2 FQNEAQ. CDR3: CASSLLPEHYEQYF. CDR3 nucleotide sequence: TGTGCCAGCAGCTTACTGCCAGAACACTACGAGCAGTACTTC.

The rearrangement uses TRBV15 and TRBJ2-1; TRBD2 agrees at 10 bases. Trimming took 1 base from V and 5 from J; bases not matched to a gene: 5. The germline V gene encodes CDR1 LNHNV and CDR2 YYDKDF (reference sequence). The CDR3 extends over 16 amino acids. CDR3 in amino acids: CATSRVTLAGDNEQFF. As DNA, the CDR3 is TGTGCCACCAGCAGAGTTACCCTAGCGGGGGACAATGAGCAGTTCTTC.

J is TRBJ2-7 and V is TRBV7-6; D is possibly TRBD2 (5 bases). The V end was cut by 0 bases, the J end by 2 bases, with 8 bases between. CDR1 is SGHVS, CDR2 FNYEAQ, per germline. The CDR3 runs 14 residues. The CDR3 here is CASSLAEATYEQYF. For the CDR3, the DNA is TGTGCCAGCAGCTTAGCGGAGGCCACCTACGAGCAGTACTTC.